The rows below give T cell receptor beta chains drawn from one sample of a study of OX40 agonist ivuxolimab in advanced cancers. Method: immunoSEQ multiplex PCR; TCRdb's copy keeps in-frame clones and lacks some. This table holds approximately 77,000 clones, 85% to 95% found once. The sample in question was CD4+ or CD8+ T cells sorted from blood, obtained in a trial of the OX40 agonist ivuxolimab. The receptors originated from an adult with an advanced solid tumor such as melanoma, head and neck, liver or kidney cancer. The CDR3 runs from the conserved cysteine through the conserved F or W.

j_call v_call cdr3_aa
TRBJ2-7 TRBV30 CAWTGAYEQYF
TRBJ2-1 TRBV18 CASSPTGYSYNEQFF
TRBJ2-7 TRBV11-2 CASSLGDFTEQYF
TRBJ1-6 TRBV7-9 CASSSGTDNSPLHF
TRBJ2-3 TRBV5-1 CASTPGQSTDTQYF
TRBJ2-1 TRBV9 CASSEGLAEYNEQFF
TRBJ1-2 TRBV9 CASERNYGYTF
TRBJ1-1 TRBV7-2 CASSRGPMNTEAFF
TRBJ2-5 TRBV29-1 CSVELVAGGQETQYF
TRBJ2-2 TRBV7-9 CASSFTSQTGELFF
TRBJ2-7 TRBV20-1 CSAYRGYEQYF
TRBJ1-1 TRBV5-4 CASRSSGTTEAFF
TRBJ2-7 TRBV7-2 CASSFQGGTYEQYF
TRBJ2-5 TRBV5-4 CASSPLAGGGETQYF
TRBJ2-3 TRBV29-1 CSVVGTGNTDTQYF
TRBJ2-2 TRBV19 CASTPGQLNTGELFF
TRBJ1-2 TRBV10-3 CAIRESRDRGYTF
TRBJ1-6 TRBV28 CASSRPGTGPNSPLHF
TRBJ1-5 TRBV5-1 CASSLESGYNQPQHF
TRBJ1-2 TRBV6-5 CASSFLQGGGYTF
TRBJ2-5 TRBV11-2 CASSLVGTGQGGTQYF
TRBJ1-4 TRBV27 CASRSQGNVNEKLFF
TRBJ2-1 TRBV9 CASTLGGSSYNEQFF
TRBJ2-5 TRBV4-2 CASSQLGQTQETQYF
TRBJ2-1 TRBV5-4 CASSLDRGGEQFF
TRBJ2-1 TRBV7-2 CASSLGSSYNEQFF
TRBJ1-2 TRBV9 CASSTRTGAPNYGYTF
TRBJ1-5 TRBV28 CASSFVQNNQPQHF
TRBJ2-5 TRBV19 CASSMTGGQETQYF
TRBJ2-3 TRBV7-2 CASSIRQGGFTDTQYF
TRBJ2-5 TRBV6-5 CASRGLAGETQYF
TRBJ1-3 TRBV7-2 CASSLQSRVGNTIYF
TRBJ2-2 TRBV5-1 CASSLGLAGGLTGELFF
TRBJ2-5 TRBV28 CASSFGPHAQETQYF
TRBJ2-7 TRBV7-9 CASSQDGLASYEQYF
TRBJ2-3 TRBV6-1 CASSFQGNTDTQYF
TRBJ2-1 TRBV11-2 CASSSVDRGGSYNEQFF
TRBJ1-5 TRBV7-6 CASSSGTGVNQPQHF
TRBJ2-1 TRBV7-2 CASSLRGFSYNEQFF
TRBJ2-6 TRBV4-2 CASSQAILITGSGANVLTF
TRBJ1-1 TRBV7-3 CASSLDANPNTEAFF